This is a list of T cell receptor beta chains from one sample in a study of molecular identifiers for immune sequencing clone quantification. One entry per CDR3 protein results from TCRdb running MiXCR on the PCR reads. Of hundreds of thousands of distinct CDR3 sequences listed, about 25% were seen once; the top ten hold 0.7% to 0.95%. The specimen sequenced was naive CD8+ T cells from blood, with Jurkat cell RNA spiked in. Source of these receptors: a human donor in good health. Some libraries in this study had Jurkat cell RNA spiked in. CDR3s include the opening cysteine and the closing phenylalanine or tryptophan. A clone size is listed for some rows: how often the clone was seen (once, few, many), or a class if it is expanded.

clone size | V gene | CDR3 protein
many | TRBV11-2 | CASSLDARRAYEQYF
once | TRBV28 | CAGSFTANTGELFF
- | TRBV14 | CASSQEAVNTEAFF
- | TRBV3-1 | CASSPMAAGGRAMNTEAFF
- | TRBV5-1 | CASSVPERNRTNTGELFF
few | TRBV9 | CASSVATSTSQETQYF
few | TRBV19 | CASIPPGPAKNIQYF
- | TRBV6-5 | CATNRGDEQFF
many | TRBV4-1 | CASSLAPQANYGYTF
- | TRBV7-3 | CASSLGGMGNEQFF
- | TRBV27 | CASSLIAGVGTGELFF
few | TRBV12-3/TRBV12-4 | CASSLSGGAELLVAKNIQYF
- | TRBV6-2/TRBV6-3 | CASRSSGEDTQYF
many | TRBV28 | CASSSQDLRRDTQYF
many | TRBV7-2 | CASSLEPFAYEQYF
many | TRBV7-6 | CASSLTRGETQYF
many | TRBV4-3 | CASSQVPGTDRNSPLHF
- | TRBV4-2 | CASSQEGLGGYEQYF
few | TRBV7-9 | CASSLGAVTDTQYF
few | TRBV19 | CASSIMENTEAFF
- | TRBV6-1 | CASSEASRGGETQYF
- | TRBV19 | CASSIEGTNQPQHF
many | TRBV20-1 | CRPTAYSNQPQHF
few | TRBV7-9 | CASSLALGRNTGELFF
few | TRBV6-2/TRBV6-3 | CVSSYLGHNEQFF
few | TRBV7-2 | CASSLGWLGGGRQTQYF